Below are 17 T cell receptor beta chains sequenced from a single sample in a study of human thymus T cells (dated by TCRdb to the early 2020s). The library was built by means of the immunoSEQ multiplex PCR assay. TCRdb took this table from immuneACCESS and kept in-frame rearrangements with V and J called. Such tables lack part of the clones; where checked against another copy, unresolved V genes explain under half of the gap, and the rest is unexplained. The sample table shows 55,000 to 85,000 clones, and 85% to 95% are seen once. Under 0.04% of the sample belongs to the ten largest clones. Thymus tissue was collected as surgical resects that were removed during corrective cardiac surgery. Sequencing was done on a sample of thymus tissue. The origin of the receptors is a girl less than two years old with a congenital heart defect but otherwise immunologically healthy.

V usage is TRBV10-2 and J usage is TRBJ1-1; TRBD1 aligns across 7 bases. The germline V gene has CDR1 WSHSY and CDR2 SAAADI. With 5 bases clipped from V and 5 bases from J, the junction kept 14 bases outside the gene matches. The CDR3 loop spans 16 amino acids. As DNA, the CDR3 is TGCGCCAGCAGTACCCAACAGGGGAGATCGGTTACTGAAGCTTTCTTT. Translating gives CASSTQQGRSVTEAFF.

The chain couples TRBV28 to TRBJ2-7, with D maybe TRBD2 (5 bases). Germline V CDR1 and CDR2: MDHEN, SYDVKM. CDR3 length: 17 amino acids. The V and J ends lost 5 bases and 0 bases respectively, with 20 bases between them. CDR3 bases: TGTGCCAGCAGTCACAAGGAGGACTGCCCAAGCTCCTACGAGCAGTACTTC. This encodes CASSHKEDCPSSYEQYF.

The rearrangement joins TRBV5-5 to TRBJ2-7, with D possibly matching TRBD2 (5 bases). This CDR3 comprises 13 residues. With 4 bases removed from V and 0 bases from J, the gap between germline ends came to 8 bases. Looked up from germline, CDR1 is SGHKS and CDR2 is YYEKEE (reference sequence). In DNA, the CDR3 is TGTGCCAGCAGCCGGGATGGCTCCTACGAGCAGTACTTC. Amino acid sequence: CASSRDGSYEQYF. The full variable domain, its missing parts supplied by reference TRBV5-5 and TRBJ2-7, is DAGVTQSPTHLIKTRGQQVTLRCSPISGHKSVSWYQQVLGQGPQFIFQYYEKEERGRGNFPDRFSARQFPNYSSELNVNALLLGDSALYLCASSRDGSYEQYFGPGTRLTVT.

The chain is built from TRBV10-3 and TRBJ2-3; 8 bases map to TRBD2. Looked up from germline, CDR1 is ENHRY and CDR2 is SYGVKD. This CDR3 is built from 21 residues. Germline trimming cut 2 bases from V and 5 bases from J; bases unmatched to any gene: 24. The CDR3 spells CAISEPTGLASFGLRGDTQYF. In DNA form, the CDR3 reads TGTGCCATCAGTGAGCCGACTGGACTAGCTTCTTTCGGGCTAAGGGGAGATACGCAGTATTTT.

The rearrangement joins TRBV19 to TRBJ2-7; TRBD1 agrees at 8 bases. V was clipped by 5 bases and J by 3 bases; unmatched bases: 9. In germline, CDR1 is LNHDA, CDR2 SQIVND (reference sequence). The CDR3 length is 15 residues. CDR3 coding DNA: TGTGCCAGTAGTCCCGGGGACAGGCCTAACTACGAGCAGTACTTC. It specifies CASSPGDRPNYEQYF.

This chain links TRBV18 with TRBJ2-7; tentatively, D is TRBD1 or TRBD2 (5 bases each). Germline values: CDR1 KGHSH, CDR2 LQKENI. Between the trimmed V and J ends, which lost 2 bases and 3 bases, there was a span of 23 bases. CDR3 size: 18 residues. In nucleotides, the CDR3 is TGTGCCAGCTCACCAGAGGGTACCATACCCAGGGTTTACTACGAGCAGTACTTC. It is translated as CASSPEGTIPRVYYEQYF.

The gene calls are TRBV6-4 and TRBJ2-3; D may be TRBD2 (7 bases). The V gene lost 4 bases and the J gene lost 4 bases, with 12 bases spanning the gap. CDR1 and CDR2 from the germline V gene are MRHNA and SNTAGT. The CDR3 extends over 14 amino acids. The CDR3 DNA sequence: TGTGCCAGCAGTGCGGGGGGCGGGGCAGATACGCAGTATTTT. It translates to CASSAGGGADTQYF.

V gene TRBV2 combines with J gene TRBJ1-2, with D tentatively TRBD1 (6 bases). The CDR3 sequence is 12 residues long. Germline lookup yields CDR1 SNHLY and CDR2 FYNNEI. Between the trimmed V and J ends, which lost 5 bases and 8 bases, there was a span of 12 bases. CDR3 nucleotide sequence: TGTGCCAGCAGTTCGGGACATTGGGGCTACACCTTC. Translated, it gives CASSSGHWGYTF.

This sequence joins TRBV5-6 and TRBJ1-2; D is unresolved. CDR1 and CDR2 from the germline V gene are SGHDT and YYEEEE. V was trimmed by 4 bases and J by 8 bases, leaving 15 bases between them. There are 13 residues in the CDR3. The DNA for the CDR3 is TGTGCCAGCAGCCGACGGCATGTTGGCGGCTACACCTTC. This sequence encodes CASSRRHVGGYTF.

This clone was picked up a small number of times. The rearrangement uses TRBV7-8 and TRBJ2-2, with a possible D match to TRBD2 (6 bases). This CDR3 has 11 residues. Germline V gives CDR1 SGHVS, CDR2 FQNEAQ. The V and J ends lost 11 bases and 5 bases respectively, with 9 bases between them. This CDR3 is CALRGTGELFF. CDR3 in DNA: TGTGCCCTACGGGGGACCGGGGAGCTGTTTTTT. Full variable domain (rest looked up from reference TRBV7-8 and TRBJ2-2): GAGVSQSPRYKVAKRGQDVALRCDPISGHVSLFWYQQALGQGPEFLTYFQNEAQLDKSGLPSDRFFAERPEGSVSTLKIQRTQQEDSAVYLCALRGTGELFFGEGSRLTVL.

Here the CDR3 reads CASSQTSGDTYEQYF. CDR3 coding DNA: TGTGCCAGCAGCCAGACTAGCGGGGATACCTACGAGCAGTACTTC. The J gene is TRBJ2-7, the V gene TRBV11-1, with TRBD2 matching 11 bases. This CDR3 has 15 amino acids. Germline CDR1 and CDR2: SGHAT and FQDESV (reference sequence). V lost 5 bases to trimming and J lost 2 bases; unmatched junction nucleotides: 5.

The chain employs TRBV9 and TRBJ1-4, with a tentative D call TRBD1 (5 bases). The germline CDR1 and CDR2 sequences are SGDLS and YYNGEE. The CDR3 has 12 amino acids. The V and J ends lost 4 bases and 8 bases respectively, with 9 bases between them. CDR3 nucleotides: TGTGCCAGCAGCCCCCGGGGGGAAAAACTGTTTTTT. Its protein is CASSPRGEKLFF. Complete variable domain (other parts from reference TRBV9 and TRBJ1-4): DSGVTQTPKHLITATGQRVTLRCSPRSGDLSVYWYQQSLDQGLQFLIQYYNGEERAKGNILERFSAQQFPDLHSELNLSSLELGDSALYFCASSPRGEKLFFGSGTQLSVL.

This chain links TRBV5-4 with TRBJ2-2, with D perhaps matching TRBD2 (5 bases). Germline values: CDR1 SGHNT, CDR2 YYREEE (reference sequence). This CDR3 has 15 amino acids. Trimming shortened V by 4 bases and J by 7 bases, and 17 bases separated the two germline ends. The CDR3 here is CASSGGLTPLGELFF. The CDR3, as DNA: TGTGCCAGCAGCGGCGGGCTTACTCCCCTCGGGGAGCTGTTTTTT.

DNA for the CDR3: TGCGCCAGCAGTACAGAGAAATATCAGCCCCAGCATTTT. This codes for CASSTEKYQPQHF. The V call is TRBV10-2, the J call TRBJ1-5; no clear D gene. Germline V gene lookup returns CDR1 WSHSY and CDR2 SAAADI. CDR3 length: 13 amino acids. Trimming took 5 bases from V and 5 from J, leaving 10 bases between them.

V and J are TRBV29-1 and TRBJ2-3; 8 nucleotides match TRBD1. This CDR3 is 14 amino acids long. CDR1 and CDR2 from the germline V gene are SQVTM and ANQGSEA. V shed 6 bases and J 5 bases; nucleotides not matched to a gene: 10. The CDR3 reads CSVDLGQGEDTQYF. DNA for the CDR3: TGCAGCGTGGACCTAGGACAGGGAGAAGATACGCAGTATTTT.

V is TRBV29-1 and J is TRBJ2-1; 15 nucleotides line up with TRBD2. This CDR3 comprises 21 residues. Looked up from germline, CDR1 is SQVTM and CDR2 is ANQGSEA. V gave up 4 bases and J gave up 2 bases; unmatched junction bases: 18. The CDR3 is CSVGPKGLAGGSVGPYNEQFF. The CDR3 region has the DNA TGCAGCGTTGGGCCTAAGGGACTAGCGGGAGGTTCCGTCGGTCCCTACAATGAGCAGTTCTTC.

V is TRBV25-1 and J is TRBJ1-1; tentative D call: TRBD1 (6 bases). Germline V lookup: CDR1 MGHDK, CDR2 SYGVNS. Trimming stripped 3 bases from V and 10 bases from J, with 15 bases between. This CDR3 region has 13 residues. As DNA, the CDR3 is TGTGCCAGCAGTGAGTCGAGGGAGGGGGGAGCTTTCTTT. As protein: CASSESREGGAFF.